This T cell receptor beta chain was captured in a study of blood T cell repertoires in COVID-19. Study as a whole: The United States, Italy and Spain provided the acute and convalescent COVID-19 samples. PBMCs, B-cell-depleted T cells, or T cells provided the cDNA or gDNA that made up the material.

In the study's own analysis: Reference gene primer amplification in the assay estimated nucleated cell counts. Repertoires were generated with immunoSEQ multiplex PCR, while TCRdb's copy carries only in-frame clones and drops some. V, J and clone size reflect that table, while D and trimming were determined from the DNA. The sample contains about 98,000 clones, roughly 82% of which appear only once. CDR1 is SNHLY and CDR2 is FYNNEI in the germline V gene. This CDR3 has 14 amino acids. The V gene end was trimmed by 6 bases and the J gene end by 7 bases; junction bases not matched to a gene: 6. This chain connects TRBV2 to TRBJ1-4, with TRBD1 identical over 9 bases. The sample was peripheral blood. The origin of this receptor is an elderly man with acute or convalescent COVID-19. CDR3 nucleotides: TGTGCCAGCAGGGACAGGGGTGTGGGTGAAAAACTGTTTTTT. This translates into CASRDRGVGEKLFF.